This TCR beta chain was sequenced in a study of T cell repertoires in cytomegalovirus infection. Study background: Indications of both CMV infection and matching HLA type were provided by public TCR beta signatures.

This clonotype was observed at least ten times. No antigen is known for it. Study-wide points: Dominant in the ex vivo response were TCR beta clonotypes restricted by HLA-C and specific for CMV.

Trimming took 4 bases from V and 0 from J, leaving 13 bases between them. Germline V gene sequence: CDR1 MNHEY, CDR2 SVGEGT. The CDR3 totals 16 residues. TCRdb reprocessed the reads via MiXCR and lists one record per CDR3 protein. The sample has roughly 320,000 distinct CDR3 sequences, around 10% seen once. The sequencing input was PBMCs. The sequence was obtained from a human donor in good health (CMV status not recorded). Some clones in this sample may be carry-over from other donors' samples. The chain is built from TRBV6-2 or TRBV6-3 and TRBJ2-1; TRBD1 might be the D (6 bases). CDR3: CASSSPSTGSYNEQFF. The DNA of the CDR3 is TGTGCCAGCAGTTCTCCTTCGACAGGCTCCTACAATGAGCAGTTCTTC.